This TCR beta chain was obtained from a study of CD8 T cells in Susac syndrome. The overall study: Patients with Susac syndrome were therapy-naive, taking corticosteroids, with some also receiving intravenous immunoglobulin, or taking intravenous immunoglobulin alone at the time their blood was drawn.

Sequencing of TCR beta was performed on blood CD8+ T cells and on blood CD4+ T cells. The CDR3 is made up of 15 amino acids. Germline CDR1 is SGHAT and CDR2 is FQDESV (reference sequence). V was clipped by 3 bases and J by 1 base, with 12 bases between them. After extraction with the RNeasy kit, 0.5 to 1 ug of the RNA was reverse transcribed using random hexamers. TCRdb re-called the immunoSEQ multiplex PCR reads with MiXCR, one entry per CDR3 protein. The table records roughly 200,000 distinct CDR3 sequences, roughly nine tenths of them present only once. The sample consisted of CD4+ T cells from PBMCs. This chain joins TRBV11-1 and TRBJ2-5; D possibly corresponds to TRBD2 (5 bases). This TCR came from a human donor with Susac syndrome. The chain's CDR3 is CASSFSGMRQETQYF. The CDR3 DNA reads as TGTGCCAGCAGCTTTTCGGGAATGCGCCAAGAGACCCAGTACTTC.